Detailed here is one TCR beta chain. The antigen is unknown. This entry belongs to a study of T cell responses to AZD1222 COVID-19 vaccine. Across the study: Pooling was applied to second doses at about 4 or about 12 weeks.

TCRdb's copy holds only in-frame clones and misses some; the assay was immunoSEQ multiplex PCR. This sample has around 60,000 clones, with over 85% found just once. Regarding the study as a whole: Regions left unmutated in variants are reportedly the target of nearly half of spike-specific TCRs.

The germline V gene has CDR1 SGHRS and CDR2 YFSETQ. V shed 5 bases and J shed 0 bases, with 13 bases lying between them. The CDR3 sequence is 15 residues long. This clonotype was sampled from an adult in good health. This material consisted of peripheral blood, taken on day 0 of AZD1222 vaccination. The rearrangement uses TRBV5-1 and TRBJ2-3, with D possibly TRBD2 on 5 matching bases. CDR3 DNA sequence: TGCGCCAGCAGACCGAGGGCTATTAGCACAGATACGCAGTATTTT. Translation gives CASRPRAISTDTQYF.